The next 10 T cell receptor beta chains were all read from a single sample in a study of blood T cell repertoires in COVID-19. Assay: immunoSEQ multiplex PCR; the TCRdb copy retains only in-frame clones and omits some. The data contain approximately 80,000 clones, over 75% of them singletons. Material: peripheral blood. The source is a woman older than 75 with COVID-19, enrolled during active disease.

This chain uses TRBV7-9 with TRBJ1-1, with D perhaps TRBD1 (6 bases). V lost 2 bases, J lost 1 base, and 8 bases lay in between. The CDR3 spans 14 residues. The V gene's germline CDR1 is SEHNR and CDR2 FQNEAQ (reference sequence). The CDR3 region has the DNA TGTGCCAGCAGCTTAACACAGGGGAACACTGAAGCTTTCTTT. Protein product: CASSLTQGNTEAFF.

The chain links TRBV6-5 to TRBJ2-1, with TRBD1 matching over 9 bases. The CDR3 has 12 amino acids. After removal of 5 bases from V and 10 bases from J, the junction contained 3 bases not matched to a gene. CDR1 is MNHEY and CDR2 is SVGAGI in the germline V gene. CDR3 sequence: CASSRTGVEQFF. As DNA, the CDR3 is TGTGCCAGCAGTCGGACAGGGGTCGAGCAGTTCTTC.

V is TRBV7-9 and J is TRBJ1-5; tentative D call: TRBD1 (5 bases). This CDR3 has 15 amino acids. Trimming pared 5 bases from V and 5 bases from J, leaving 16 bases between. Germline assignment: CDR1 SEHNR and CDR2 FQNEAQ (reference sequence). The CDR3 sequence is CASSQGGRSDQPQHF. The DNA for the CDR3 is TGTGCCAGCAGCCAGGGCGGACGGAGCGATCAGCCCCAGCATTTT.

V usage is TRBV18 and J usage is TRBJ1-1; 7 bases are shared with TRBD1. Germline CDR1 reads KGHSH; CDR2 reads LQKENI. J was trimmed by 4 bases and V by 2 bases; bases with no gene match: 4. CDR3 length: 14 residues. The CDR3 region is CASSPASGGTEAFF. The CDR3 DNA reads as TGTGCCAGCTCACCAGCGTCAGGGGGCACTGAAGCTTTCTTT.

The CDR3 DNA is TGTGCCAGCAGCCAAGGCGGAGCTTGGGGGGGAGAGACCCAGTACTTC. This encodes CASSQGGAWGGETQYF. The gene calls are TRBV14 and TRBJ2-5, with 7 bases that match TRBD2. V trimming: 1 base; J trimming: 4 bases; junction bases outside the gene matches: 9. CDR1 is SGHDN and CDR2 is FVKESK in the germline V gene. The CDR3 has 16 amino acids.

The chain combines TRBV2 with TRBJ1-5; 9 nucleotides align to TRBD1. V gave up 8 bases and J gave up 5 bases; unmatched junction bases: 7. The CDR3 consists of 14 residues. The germline gives CDR1 SNHLY, CDR2 FYNNEI. For the CDR3, the DNA is TGTGCCAGCTCCCAACAGGGGGCAGATCAGCCCCAGCATTTT. Its protein product is CASSQQGADQPQHF.

The chain links TRBV9 to TRBJ2-7; 9 bases agree with TRBD1. CDR1 and CDR2 from the germline V gene are SGDLS and YYNGEE. V was clipped by 4 bases and J by 5 bases; unmatched bases: 13. The CDR3 is 16 amino acids. CDR3: CASSPSGGQGYHEQYF. In DNA, the CDR3 is TGTGCCAGCAGCCCATCTGGGGGACAGGGTTACCACGAGCAGTACTTC.

This chain joins TRBV28 and TRBJ1-4, with a weak D call TRBD1 (5 bases). The V and J ends lost 6 bases and 0 bases respectively, with 8 bases between them. Germline-derived CDR1 and CDR2 are MDHEN and SYDVKM. The CDR3 length is 14 residues. The CDR3 sequence: CASSRTPTNEKLFF. The CDR3, as DNA: TGTGCCAGCAGCCGGACACCAACTAATGAAAAACTGTTTTTT.

The rearrangement uses TRBV6-5 and TRBJ2-7, with D perhaps TRBD1 (5 bases). The CDR3 consists of 13 residues. V was clipped by 5 bases and J by 1 base, with 9 bases between them. The germline CDR1 and CDR2 sequences are MNHEY and SVGAGI. CDR3 sequence: CASSRTPSYEQYF. CDR3 nucleotides: TGTGCCAGCAGTCGGACACCGTCCTACGAGCAGTACTTC.

The rearrangement joins TRBV18 to TRBJ2-7; tentatively, D is TRBD2 (5 bases). This CDR3 has 13 amino acids. Germline V gene lookup returns CDR1 KGHSH and CDR2 LQKENI. Trimming left V 3 bases short and J 4 bases short, with 10 bases between. The CDR3 bases are TGTGCCAGCTCACCCACCCCGGGGTACGAGCAGTACTTC. Protein product: CASSPTPGYEQYF. The whole variable domain, filled in from reference TRBV18 and TRBJ2-7, reads NAGVMQNPRHLVRRRGQEARLRCSPMKGHSHVYWYRQLPEEGLKFMVYLQKENIIDESGMPKERFSAEFPKEGPSILRIQQVVRGDSAAYFCASSPTPGYEQYFGPGTRLTVT.